These 15 T cell receptor beta chains originate from one sample sequenced in a study of shared clonotypes between healthy human individuals. The protocol was immunoSEQ multiplex PCR, while the TCRdb copy is restricted to in-frame clones and leaves out a portion. This table has millions of clones, 93% appearing once. The sample was naive CD4+ T cells from PBMCs. The subset was: CD45RA+ positively selected. The source is a man aged 18-30 years in good health. Some clones in this sample may be carry-over from other donors' samples.

The V gene is TRBV27, the J gene TRBJ1-3; D perhaps matches TRBD1 (5 bases). Germline V gives CDR1 MNHEY, CDR2 SMNVEV (reference sequence). This CDR3 spans 14 amino acids. Trimming stripped 6 bases from V and 0 bases from J, with 9 bases between. The CDR3 is CASRGTSSGNTIYF. The CDR3 nucleotides are TGTGCCAGCAGGGGGACCTCCTCTGGAAACACCATATATTTT.

The chain has TRBV19 and TRBJ2-5; 8 positions agree with TRBD1. The V gene end was trimmed by 5 bases and the J gene end by 9 bases; junction bases not matched to a gene: 20. Looked up from germline, CDR1 is LNHDA and CDR2 is SQIVND (reference sequence). This CDR3 comprises 17 residues. CDR3 sequence: CASSPWTGRAPGAAQYF. The CDR3 nucleotides read TGTGCCAGTAGTCCCTGGACAGGGCGGGCCCCAGGGGCCGCCCAGTACTTC.

The rearrangement links TRBV28 to TRBJ2-2; 9 bases align to TRBD1. Germline-derived CDR1 and CDR2 are MDHEN and SYDVKM. The junction had 12 bases not matched to a gene; V was cut back by 8 bases and J by 5 bases. CDR3 size: 16 residues. The CDR3, as DNA: TGTGCCAGCCTAGGTTCGGGACAGGGTGAGACCGGGGAGCTGTTTTTT. It codes for CASLGSGQGETGELFF.

This chain links TRBV7-3 with TRBJ1-3; no definite D call. V was pared by 5 bases and J by 0 bases, with 2 bases between. The CDR3 spans 12 residues. CDR1 and CDR2 from the germline V gene are SGHTA and FQGTGA. DNA of the CDR3: TGTGCCAGCAGCGACTCTGGAAACACCATATATTTT. This gives the protein CASSDSGNTIYF.

The chain uses TRBV27 and TRBJ1-2; perhaps TRBD1 as D (5 bases). Germline V gene lookup returns CDR1 MNHEY and CDR2 SMNVEV (reference sequence). Trimming removed 5 bases at V and 6 bases at J, with 19 bases between. This CDR3 is 15 amino acids long. In nucleotides, the CDR3 is TGTGCCAGCAGTCCCGGCTGGGGGGGGGTGGATGGCTACACCTTC. Its protein product is CASSPGWGGVDGYTF.

The chain employs TRBV7-2 and TRBJ2-7; D gene ambiguous. The CDR3 has 14 amino acids. The ends were cut back, 3 bases at V and 6 bases at J, with 15 bases in the middle. Germline lookup yields CDR1 SGHTA and CDR2 FQGNSA. CDR3 in DNA: TGTGCCAGCAGCTTTGGGTTACACACTGGCGAGCAGTACTTC. As protein: CASSFGLHTGEQYF.

The genes are TRBV2 and TRBJ1-5; no clear D. Trimming pared 6 bases from V and 6 bases from J, leaving 9 bases between. In germline, CDR1 is SNHLY, CDR2 FYNNEI. The CDR3 length is 12 residues. The CDR3 reads CASSPSGQPQHF. The CDR3 DNA follows: TGTGCCAGCAGCCCTTCGGGTCAGCCCCAGCATTTT.

This clone appeared once. The chain couples TRBV6-1 to TRBJ2-3; D gene uncertain. The V end lost 7 bases, the J end lost 6 bases, and 8 bases lay between the germline ends. This CDR3 region has 11 residues. Germline assignment: CDR1 MNHNS and CDR2 SASEGT. The CDR3 spells CASISVDTQYF. The CDR3 nucleotides read TGTGCCAGCATCTCAGTGGATACGCAGTATTTT.

The gene calls are TRBV7-9 and TRBJ2-1, with 11 bases lining up with TRBD2. The CDR3 has 15 residues. With V trimmed by 5 bases and J by 6 bases, 6 bases remained unmatched. CDR1 is SEHNR, CDR2 FQNEAQ, per germline (reference sequence). The CDR3 bases are TGTGCCAGCAGCGTTACTAGCGGGAGTGGCAATGAGCAGTTCTTC. This encodes CASSVTSGSGNEQFF.

The chain combines TRBV10-2 with TRBJ2-1, with 8 bases identical to TRBD1. CDR1 is WSHSY and CDR2 is SAAADI in the germline V gene. J gave up 1 base and V 5 bases, and 7 bases lay outside the gene matches. The CDR3 covers 16 residues. The DNA for the CDR3 is TGCGCCAGCAGTAACCCAGGGGGCCCATCCTACAATGAGCAGTTCTTC. It yields the protein CASSNPGGPSYNEQFF.

The chain is built from TRBV20-1 and TRBJ1-1; D gene uncertain. Trimming removed 5 bases at V and 11 bases at J, with 15 bases between. There are 11 residues in the CDR3. Germline CDR1 reads DFQATT; CDR2 reads SNEGSKA (reference sequence). The DNA for the CDR3 is TGCAGTGCTCTCGGAGCTACAAGGGCTTTCTTT. Translation: CSALGATRAFF.

The J gene is TRBJ2-7, the V gene TRBV19, with TRBD2 identical over 8 bases. The junction had 2 bases not matched to a gene; V was cut back by 10 bases and J by 0 bases. The CDR3 loop spans 12 amino acids. Germline V CDR1 and CDR2: LNHDA, SQIVND (reference sequence). In DNA, the CDR3 is TGTGCCACCGGGGGGGGCTCCTACGAGCAGTACTTC. It is translated as CATGGGSYEQYF.

This sequence joins TRBV30 and TRBJ2-1, with a possible D match to TRBD1 (6 bases). This CDR3 has 13 residues. CDR1 and CDR2 (germline): GTSNPN, SVGIG (reference sequence). The CDR3 DNA reads as TGTGCTCGGACAGCGGCACTTTACAATGAGCAGTTCTTC. Translating it yields CARTAALYNEQFF.

The rearrangement joins TRBV5-1 to TRBJ1-1, with a possible D match to TRBD1 (6 bases). This CDR3 region has 13 residues. With 4 bases removed from V and 6 bases from J, the gap between germline ends came to 13 bases. Germline loops: CDR1 SGHRS, CDR2 YFSETQ. DNA for the CDR3: TGCGCCAGCAGCGTCGGGGGACATCCTGAAGCTTTCTTT. This sequence encodes CASSVGGHPEAFF.

To note about this clone: Other DNA sequences within the sample encode an identical CDR3. The chain employs TRBV5-1 and TRBJ1-4; possible D gene TRBD1, 5 bases. V lost 7 bases to trimming and J lost 13 bases, with 17 bases between them. The CDR3 loop spans 12 amino acids. The germline V gene encodes CDR1 SGHRS and CDR2 YFSETQ. CDR3 residues: CASGGERGPLFF. The CDR3 DNA reads as TGCGCCAGCGGCGGCGAAAGGGGCCCACTGTTTTTT.